This T cell receptor (beta chain) is from a study of T-cell reconstitution after alpha-beta-depleted transplantation in children. Unique molecular identifiers were incorporated into the prepared TCRbeta library. TCRdb re-derived calls from the PCR reads in MiXCR, one entry per CDR3 protein. The data show approximately 980,000 distinct CDR3 sequences, with about 29% seen just once and roughly 30% held by the top ten. Per the germline V gene, CDR1 is SQVTM and CDR2 is ANQGSEA. The CDR3 is made up of 16 amino acids. Trimming left V 4 bases short and J 0 bases short, with 13 bases between. The sequences come from PBMCs, mostly from graft donor cells, collected 360 days after TCRalphabeta/CD19-depleted stem cell transplant. The rearrangement links TRBV29-1 to TRBJ2-6; D call uncertain. The TCR comes from a boy under three years old who had a stem cell transplant for SCID, so the T cells may come from the graft donor. In DNA form, the CDR3 reads TGCAGCGTTGTTGGTGGGGATCGCTCTGGGGCCAACGTCCTGACTTTC. It codes for CSVVGGDRSGANVLTF. The whole variable domain, remainder taken from reference TRBV29-1 and TRBJ2-6, is SAVISQKPSRDICQRGTSLTIQCQVDSQVTMMFWYRQQPGQSLTLIATANQGSEATYESGFVIDKFPISRPNLTFSTLTVSNMSPEDSSIYLCSVVGGDRSGANVLTFGAGSRLTVL.